The clone carrying this T cell receptor beta chain came up a few times. Its antigen is as yet unknown. Sequencing in the ViraFEST assay came after antigen-specific CD4+ T cells had been expanded with viral peptide pools, which were used to stimulate PBMC. It was after approximately 11 days of culture that CD4+ T cells were isolated. Nucleocapsid antibodies stayed negative before and after vaccination, showing no earlier SARS-CoV-2 infection. These data belong to a study of vaccination effects on CD4 cells after COVID-19. Turning to the study itself: The participants, recipients of two vaccine doses, got either BNT162b2 or mRNA-1273.

Profiled with immunoSEQ multiplex PCR; TCRdb holds only in-frame clones, not every one. This sample carries tens of thousands of clones, approximately 76% of them seen once, and the ten largest clones take about 3%. Study-wide results and limits: Vaccine- and infection-induced clones showed marked clonal contraction late following vaccination. Cross-reaction with common cold coronaviruses was seen in only 1 of 255 vaccine-induced clones from healthy vaccinees.

The source material was CD4+ T cells from PBMCs cultured with HCoV-NL63 spike peptides, sampled before COVID-19 vaccination. This sequence originates from a human donor who received a COVID-19 vaccine.

The CDR3 DNA sequence: TGCGCCAGCATCGGACAGGGAGACTATCAGCCCCAGCATTTT. This translates into CASIGQGDYQPQHF. The chain joins TRBV5-1 to TRBJ1-5, with 8 nucleotides matching TRBD1. Germline V gene sequence: CDR1 SGHRS, CDR2 YFSETQ. The junction had 7 bases not matched to a gene; V was cut back by 6 bases and J by 5 bases. This CDR3 is 14 amino acids long.